In this sample, the clone carrying this T cell receptor beta chain turned up a few times. These data originate in a study of control samples from healthy donors and cancer patients. Libraries were prepared by immunoSEQ multiplex PCR; TCRdb keeps only in-frame clonotypes and omits some of them. The table includes 96,000 or so clones, approximately 93% detected once. CDR1 MNHEY and CDR2 SVGAGI come from the germline V gene. The CDR3 has 11 amino acids. Trimming stripped 10 bases from V and 4 bases from J, with 10 bases between. The chain uses TRBV6-5 and TRBJ1-2, with D possibly matching TRBD1 (6 bases). The receptor was isolated from a man between 18 and 35 years old in good health. The sequenced sample consisted of blood. CDR3 region: CANRQVYGYTF. The CDR3 nucleotides read TGTGCCAACAGACAGGTCTATGGCTACACCTTC.